These 27 T cell receptor beta chains came from one sample sequenced in a study of T cell responses to AZD1222 COVID-19 vaccine. Profiling relied on immunoSEQ multiplex PCR, and the TCRdb table lists in-frame clones only, not all of them. The sample shows under 130,000 clones, more than 85% of them seen only once. The sample in question was peripheral blood, obtained on day 0 of AZD1222 vaccination. All receptors come from an adult in good health.

The genes are TRBV3-1 (or the pseudogene TRBV3-2) and TRBJ1-1, with D unresolved. The germline gives CDR1 LGHDT, CDR2 YNNKEL (reference sequence). Deletions cut 4 bases from V and 5 bases from J, with 11 bases between. This CDR3 has 13 amino acids. CDR3 protein: CASSPERRTEAFF. The CDR3 nucleotides are TGTGCCAGCAGCCCCGAGCGAAGGACTGAAGCTTTCTTT.

This clone was counted between two and nine times. The chain combines TRBV9 with TRBJ2-7; no clear D gene. The CDR3 length is 14 residues. CDR1 and CDR2 (germline): SGDLS, YYNGEE. Trimming left V 3 bases short and J 2 bases short, with 12 bases between. This CDR3 reads CASSADLVPYEQYF. CDR3 DNA sequence: TGTGCCAGCAGCGCGGACCTGGTCCCCTACGAGCAGTACTTC.

This chain uses TRBV6-5 with TRBJ2-1; 7 bases match TRBD2. V shed 7 bases and J 6 bases; nucleotides not matched to a gene: 6. Germline CDR1 is MNHEY and CDR2 is SVGAGI. The CDR3 extends over 13 amino acids. CDR3 nucleotide sequence: TGTGCCAGCACTGGGGGGACTACCAATGAGCAGTTCTTC. Its translation: CASTGGTTNEQFF.

This clone came up once. The CDR3 spells CASSILYQPQHF. CDR3 in DNA: TGTGCCAGTAGTATTTTATATCAGCCCCAGCATTTT. This chain uses TRBV19 with TRBJ1-5; D gene unclear. The CDR3 contains 12 residues. V gave up 3 bases and J gave up 5 bases, with 5 bases separating them. From germline, CDR1 is LNHDA and CDR2 SQIVND (reference sequence).

J is TRBJ2-5 and V is TRBV9; no clear D. Per the germline V gene, CDR1 is SGDLS and CDR2 is YYNGEE. This CDR3 has 14 residues. With 4 bases removed from V and 5 bases from J, the gap between germline ends came to 15 bases. The CDR3 loop is CASSSPRVGETQYF. As DNA, the CDR3 is TGTGCCAGCAGCTCACCTCGGGTGGGGGAGACCCAGTACTTC.

The rearrangement uses TRBV19 and TRBJ1-4; 9 positions match TRBD1. Germline CDR1 LNHDA, CDR2 SQIVND (reference sequence). J lost 6 bases, V lost 9 bases, and 5 bases had no gene match. This CDR3 has 13 residues. The CDR3 is CASPQGAHEKLFF. As DNA, the CDR3 is TGTGCCAGCCCACAGGGGGCTCATGAAAAACTGTTTTTT.

This rearrangement joins TRBV4-2 to TRBJ2-4; 7 positions match TRBD2. J gave up 7 bases and V 1 base, and 4 bases lay outside the gene matches. Germline CDR1 LGHNA, CDR2 YNFKEQ. This CDR3 region has 14 residues. The CDR3 sequence: CASSQAIGGNIQYF. The CDR3 DNA is TGTGCCAGCAGCCAAGCAATCGGGGGGAACATTCAGTACTTC.

This chain links TRBV25-1 with TRBJ2-1; 7 bases match TRBD1. Germline lookup yields CDR1 MGHDK and CDR2 SYGVNS. CDR3 length: 14 amino acids. The V and J ends lost 11 bases and 3 bases, in that order; junction bases with no gene match: 10. CDR3 DNA sequence: TGTGCCGTTAACCGGGACAGTCTCTACAATGAGCAGTTCTTC. This translates into CAVNRDSLYNEQFF.

This chain links TRBV18 with TRBJ2-5; D is ambiguous. The length of the CDR3 is 12 residues. Trimming took off 5 bases at V and 0 bases at J, with 4 bases between the two ends. Germline CDR1 is KGHSH and CDR2 is LQKENI. The CDR3 region is CASSEYQETQYF. CDR3 DNA: TGTGCCAGCTCAGAGTACCAAGAGACCCAGTACTTC.

This rearrangement joins TRBV5-4 to TRBJ2-1; D is undetermined. CDR3 length: 15 residues. Trimming shortened V by 0 bases and J by 2 bases, and 9 bases separated the two germline ends. The germline V gene has CDR1 SGHNT and CDR2 YYREEE (reference sequence). The CDR3 sequence is CASSLGDRAYNEQFF. The CDR3, as DNA: TGTGCCAGCAGCTTGGGGGATCGGGCCTACAATGAGCAGTTCTTC.

The V call is TRBV4-2, the J call TRBJ1-5; D is unresolved. The CDR3 is made up of 12 amino acids. V was shortened by 1 base and J by 4 bases, with 2 bases between the two germline ends. The germline CDR1 and CDR2 sequences are LGHNA and YNFKEQ. CDR3 region: CASSQGNQPQHF. The CDR3 DNA reads TGTGCCAGCAGCCAAGGGAATCAGCCCCAGCATTTT.

The rearrangement uses TRBV11-2 and TRBJ1-3; D is uncertain. This CDR3 spans 13 amino acids. Per germline, CDR1 SGHAT and CDR2 FQNNGV. V was pared by 2 bases and J by 4 bases, with 6 bases between. This chain's CDR3 is CASSLTEGNTIYF. For the CDR3, the DNA is TGTGCCAGCAGCTTAACGGAAGGAAACACCATATATTTT.

The V gene is TRBV11-3, the J gene TRBJ1-6; D is ambiguous. The ends were cut back, 5 bases at V and 10 bases at J, with 12 bases in the middle. Germline V gives CDR1 SGHNT, CDR2 YENEEA. The CDR3 spans 13 residues. The CDR3 coding sequence is TGTGCCAGCAGCCCGGGAGGTTGGTCACCCCTCCACTTT. The encoded protein is CASSPGGWSPLHF.

This clone was found once. The gene calls are TRBV3-1 (or the pseudogene TRBV3-2) and TRBJ2-1; TRBD2 matches at 11 bases. The V segment lost 6 bases and the J segment 5 bases; nucleotides outside the gene matches: 6. This CDR3 has 15 amino acids. Per the germline V gene, CDR1 is LGHDT and CDR2 is YNNKEL (reference sequence). DNA of the CDR3: TGTGCCAGCAGTCATAGCGGGAGGGCCCACAATGAGCAGTTCTTC. It is translated as CASSHSGRAHNEQFF.

The chain couples TRBV4-1 to TRBJ2-4; 7 positions agree with TRBD1. This CDR3 is 17 amino acids long. Germline CDR1 is MGHRA and CDR2 is YSYEKL. Trimming removed 3 bases from V and 5 bases from J; junction bases left unmatched: 13. The CDR3 sequence: CASSHNTATGNQNIQYF. The CDR3 DNA follows: TGCGCCAGCAGCCACAATACCGCGACAGGGAACCAAAACATTCAGTACTTC.

This clone was recorded only once. The V and J genes are TRBV6-5 and TRBJ1-3; D might be TRBD1 (6 bases). This CDR3 has 15 residues. Trimming pared 2 bases from V and 0 bases from J, leaving 8 bases between. CDR1 MNHEY and CDR2 SVGAGI come from the germline V gene. The CDR3 is CASSYQGLSGNTIYF. The CDR3 bases are TGTGCCAGCAGTTACCAGGGGCTCTCTGGAAACACCATATATTTT.

The chain couples TRBV9 to TRBJ2-3; 7 nucleotides match TRBD2. The germline V gene encodes CDR1 SGDLS and CDR2 YYNGEE. J gave up 2 bases and V 3 bases, and 12 bases lay outside the gene matches. The CDR3 is 17 amino acids. CDR3 amino acids: CASSATGRTRSTDTQYF. DNA of the CDR3: TGTGCCAGCAGCGCGACCGGCCGGACTAGGTCCACAGATACGCAGTATTTT. Drawing the rest from reference TRBV9 and TRBJ2-3, the complete variable domain is DSGVTQTPKHLITATGQRVTLRCSPRSGDLSVYWYQQSLDQGLQFLIQYYNGEERAKGNILERFSAQQFPDLHSELNLSSLELGDSALYFCASSATGRTRSTDTQYFGPGTRLTVL.

This chain links TRBV25-1 with TRBJ2-5; 9 nucleotides align to TRBD1. This CDR3 comprises 14 residues. V gave up 4 bases and J gave up 8 bases; unmatched junction bases: 8. Germline CDR1 MGHDK, CDR2 SYGVNS. In DNA form, the CDR3 reads TGTGCCAGCAGTGCCGCCGGGACAGGGTCCACCCAGTACTTC. Its protein is CASSAAGTGSTQYF.

J is TRBJ2-1 and V is TRBV3-1 (or the pseudogene TRBV3-2); 13 bases line up with TRBD2. The V gene's germline CDR1 is LGHDT and CDR2 YNNKEL (reference sequence). J was trimmed by 7 bases and V by 5 bases; bases with no gene match: 11. The CDR3 has 17 residues. For the CDR3, the DNA is TGTGCCAGCAGCAATCGGGGGGGACTAGCGGGAAGGAATGAGCAGTTCTTC. Protein product: CASSNRGGLAGRNEQFF.

The V call is TRBV4-1, the J call TRBJ1-5; the D is unclear. The germline V gene has CDR1 MGHRA and CDR2 YSYEKL. This CDR3 is built from 14 residues. The V and J ends lost 0 bases and 4 bases respectively, with 7 bases between them. In DNA form, the CDR3 reads TGCGCCAGCAGCCAAGACGAAAGGAATCAGCCCCAGCATTTT. Protein: CASSQDERNQPQHF.

The chain recombines TRBV6-2 or TRBV6-3 with TRBJ2-1, with 9 nucleotides matching TRBD2. This CDR3 contains 17 residues. Germline V lookup: CDR1 MNHEY, CDR2 SVGEGT. The V gene end was trimmed by 1 base and the J gene end by 3 bases; junction bases not matched to a gene: 7. The CDR3 coding sequence is TGTGCCAGCAGTTACTTTAGCGGGAGTGGAGTCTACAATGAGCAGTTCTTC. Encoded protein: CASSYFSGSGVYNEQFF.

CDR3 coding DNA: TGTGCCAGCAGCGTAGGAACCCAATACCAAGAGACCCAGTACTTC. Translating it yields CASSVGTQYQETQYF. The chain links TRBV9 to TRBJ2-5; D unresolved. Trimming took 0 bases from V and 0 from J, leaving 9 bases between them. The V gene's germline CDR1 is SGDLS and CDR2 YYNGEE. CDR3 size: 15 residues.

This clone was observed a single time. CDR3 sequence: CAWSRGLGEKLFF. The CDR3 DNA follows: TGTGCCTGGAGTCGGGGGCTGGGGGAAAAACTGTTTTTT. V usage is TRBV30 and J usage is TRBJ1-4; D is possibly TRBD1 (6 bases). The V end lost 2 bases, the J end lost 8 bases, and 12 bases lay between the germline ends. The CDR3 totals 13 residues. From germline, CDR1 is GTSNPN and CDR2 SVGIG (reference sequence).

The genes are TRBV7-9 and TRBJ1-1; D remains ambiguous. The germline V and J ends were trimmed by 5 bases and 7 bases, with 11 bases remaining between them. The germline CDR1 and CDR2 sequences are SEHNR and FQNEAQ (reference sequence). This CDR3 is 12 amino acids long. The CDR3 coding sequence is TGTGCCAGCAGCCCAGAGGGCTTTGAAGCTTTCTTT. Its translation: CASSPEGFEAFF.

The rearrangement links TRBV11-2 to TRBJ2-3, with 12 bases matching TRBD2. Germline V gene lookup returns CDR1 SGHAT and CDR2 FQNNGV. After removal of 5 bases from V and 5 bases from J, the junction contained 17 bases not matched to a gene. The CDR3 extends over 19 amino acids. CDR3 region: CASSPRLAGVPSSGDTQYF. The CDR3 region has the DNA TGTGCCAGCAGCCCCCGACTAGCGGGGGTACCGTCCTCGGGAGATACGCAGTATTTT.

The V call is TRBV30, the J call TRBJ1-1, with 7 bases matching TRBD1. Germline CDR1 reads GTSNPN; CDR2 reads SVGIG (reference sequence). After removal of 4 bases from V and 10 bases from J, the junction contained 9 bases not matched to a gene. This CDR3 is built from 12 residues. CDR3 residues: CAWMSDQGGAFF. As DNA, the CDR3 is TGTGCCTGGATGAGCGATCAGGGGGGAGCTTTCTTT.

V usage is TRBV19 and J usage is TRBJ1-5; D possibly corresponds to TRBD1 (5 bases). Germline V CDR1 and CDR2: LNHDA, SQIVND (reference sequence). The CDR3 consists of 16 residues. V was clipped by 0 bases and J by 0 bases, with 9 bases between them. The CDR3 coding sequence is TGTGCCAGTAGTATAGACGGGACGCATAGCAATCAGCCCCAGCATTTT. Encoded protein: CASSIDGTHSNQPQHF.